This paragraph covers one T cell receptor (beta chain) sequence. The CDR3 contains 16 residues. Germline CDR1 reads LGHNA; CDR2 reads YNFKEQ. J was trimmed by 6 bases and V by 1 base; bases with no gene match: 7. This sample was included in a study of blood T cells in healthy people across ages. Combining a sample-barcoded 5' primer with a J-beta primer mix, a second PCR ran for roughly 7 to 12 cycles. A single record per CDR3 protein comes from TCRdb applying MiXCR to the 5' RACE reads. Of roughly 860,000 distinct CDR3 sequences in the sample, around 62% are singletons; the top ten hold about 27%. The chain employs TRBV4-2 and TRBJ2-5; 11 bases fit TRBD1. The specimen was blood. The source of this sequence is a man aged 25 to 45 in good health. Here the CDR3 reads CASSQARTGGGKTQYF. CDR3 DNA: TGTGCCAGCAGCCAAGCGAGGACAGGGGGCGGGAAGACCCAGTACTTC.